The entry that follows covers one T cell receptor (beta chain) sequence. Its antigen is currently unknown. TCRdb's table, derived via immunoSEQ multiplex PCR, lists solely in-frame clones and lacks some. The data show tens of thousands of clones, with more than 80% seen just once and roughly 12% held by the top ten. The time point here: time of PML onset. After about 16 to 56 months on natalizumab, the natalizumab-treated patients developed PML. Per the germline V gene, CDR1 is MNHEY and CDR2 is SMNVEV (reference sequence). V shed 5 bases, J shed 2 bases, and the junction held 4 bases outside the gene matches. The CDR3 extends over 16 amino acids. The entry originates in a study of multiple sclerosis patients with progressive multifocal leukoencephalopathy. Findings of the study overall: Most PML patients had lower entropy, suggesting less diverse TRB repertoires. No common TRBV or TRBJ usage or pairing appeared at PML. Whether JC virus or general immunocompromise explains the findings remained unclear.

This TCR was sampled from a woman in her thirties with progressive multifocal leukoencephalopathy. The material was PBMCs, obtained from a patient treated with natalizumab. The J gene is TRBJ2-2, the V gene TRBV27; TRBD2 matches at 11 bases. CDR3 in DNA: TGTGCCAGCAGTGTCGGGACTAGCGGCAACACCGGGGAGCTGTTTTTT. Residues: CASSVGTSGNTGELFF.